This section outlines one TCR beta chain sequence together with its context. What it binds is unknown. The data belong to a study of T cell responses to AZD1222 COVID-19 vaccine. General study points: Spike-specific TCR depth and breadth grew after two AZD1222 doses. Clonal diversity may have been underestimated in mostly white British donors.

Sequenced by immunoSEQ multiplex PCR; TCRdb stores in-frame clones only, minus some. Among around 50,000 clones listed, roughly four fifths were seen once. Germline V gives CDR1 LGHDT, CDR2 YNNKEL (reference sequence). V was cut by 3 bases and J by 2 bases, with 5 bases left in between. This CDR3 contains 12 residues. The sample was peripheral blood, taken on day 0 of AZD1222 vaccination. The chain is built from TRBV3-1 (or the pseudogene TRBV3-2) and TRBJ2-7; no clear D gene. This clonotype was obtained from an adult in good health. The DNA for the CDR3 is TGTGCCAGCAGCCAGGGCCCCTACGAGCAGTACTTC. This encodes CASSQGPYEQYF.